The 24 T cell receptor beta chains reported below all come from one sample, sequenced in a study of control samples from healthy donors and cancer patients. Some clones are missing from TCRdb's copy, which holds only in-frame ones; the method was immunoSEQ multiplex PCR. Of approximately 86,000 clones listed, about 89% are singletons. Sequencing input: blood. These receptors were obtained from a man younger than 40 in good health.

This clone was seen once. The rearrangement links TRBV3-1 (or the pseudogene TRBV3-2) to TRBJ2-1; a weak D match, TRBD2 (5 bases). V was cut by 0 bases and J by 6 bases, with 12 bases left in between. CDR1 LGHDT and CDR2 YNNKEL come from the germline V gene (reference sequence). The CDR3 spans 15 residues. CDR3 sequence reads: CASSQDQAVRNEQFF. DNA for the CDR3: TGTGCCAGCAGCCAAGATCAAGCGGTCCGCAATGAGCAGTTCTTC.

The chain uses TRBV4-2 and TRBJ1-1; TRBD1 might be the D (6 bases). Germline V gives CDR1 LGHNA, CDR2 YNFKEQ. The length of the CDR3 is 18 residues. Trimming stripped 0 bases from V and 1 base from J, with 18 bases between. The CDR3 is CASSQEGQAQMGNTEAFF. For the CDR3, the DNA is TGTGCCAGCAGCCAAGAGGGACAAGCTCAAATGGGGAACACTGAAGCTTTCTTT.

The table lists this clone with a count of one. The J gene is TRBJ1-1, the V gene TRBV12-5; D perhaps matches TRBD1 (5 bases). The germline V gene has CDR1 LGHNT and CDR2 FRNRAP. This CDR3 is 13 amino acids long. V was shortened by 5 bases and J by 4 bases, with 11 bases between the two germline ends. The CDR3 nucleotides are TGTGCTAGTGGTCTCGGTGGGGGCACTGAAGCTTTCTTT. Amino acid sequence: CASGLGGGTEAFF. Complete variable domain (other parts from reference TRBV12-5 and TRBJ1-1): DARVTQTPRHKVTEMGQEVTMRCQPILGHNTVFWYRQTMMQGLELLAYFRNRAPLDDSGMPKDRFSAEMPDATLATLKIQPSEPRDSAVYFCASGLGGGTEAFFGQGTRLTVV.

The V gene is TRBV6-2 or TRBV6-3, the J gene TRBJ1-5; D remains unclear. CDR1 is MNHEY, CDR2 SVGEGT, per germline. V lost 0 bases and J lost 4, with 16 bases in between. The CDR3 is 17 residues long. The CDR3 loop reads CASSYSGRMDRNQPQHF. DNA of the CDR3: TGTGCCAGCAGTTACTCGGGCAGGATGGATAGGAATCAGCCCCAGCATTTT.

The chain recombines TRBV4-2 with TRBJ1-3, with D unresolved. The CDR3 loop spans 17 amino acids. Germline V lookup: CDR1 LGHNA, CDR2 YNFKEQ. V dropped 0 bases and J dropped 4 bases, with 16 bases sitting between them. CDR3 region: CASSQDSAGLAGNTIYF. In DNA, the CDR3 is TGTGCCAGCAGCCAAGATAGTGCGGGTCTCGCAGGAAACACCATATATTTT.

CDR3 protein: CSVEEPNQPQHF. CDR3 nucleotide sequence: TGCAGCGTTGAAGAACCGAATCAGCCCCAGCATTTT. This rearrangement joins TRBV29-1 to TRBJ1-5; D is undetermined. Germline values: CDR1 SQVTM, CDR2 ANQGSEA. This CDR3 comprises 12 residues. V lost 0 bases, J lost 4 bases, and 4 bases lay in between.

This chain connects TRBV6-5 to TRBJ2-1; D perhaps matches TRBD2 (5 bases). Germline lookup yields CDR1 MNHEY and CDR2 SVGAGI. The V end lost 5 bases, the J end lost 7 bases, and 9 bases lay between the germline ends. CDR3 length: 12 amino acids. CDR3 loop: CASSPRRNEQFF. DNA of the CDR3: TGTGCCAGCAGTCCCCGGAGGAATGAGCAGTTCTTC.

This CDR3 reads CASSFRTETNTEAFF. CDR3 in DNA: TGTGCCAGCAGCTTTCGGACGGAAACGAACACTGAAGCTTTCTTT. The chain links TRBV11-1 to TRBJ1-1; D not resolved. The CDR3 runs 15 residues. CDR1 is SGHAT and CDR2 is FQDESV in the germline V gene (reference sequence). V lost 3 bases and J 1 base, leaving 12 bases between the germline ends.

This clone was recorded once. The chain links TRBV19 to TRBJ2-6; D call uncertain. Germline CDR1 is LNHDA and CDR2 is SQIVND (reference sequence). Between the trimmed V and J ends, which lost 7 bases and 0 bases, there was a span of 10 bases. This CDR3 is built from 15 residues. CDR3 nucleotides: TGTGCCAGTATTGGGCGCGTCTCTGGGGCCAACGTCCTGACTTTC. Amino acid sequence: CASIGRVSGANVLTF.

This chain's CDR3 is CAISATGKNTEAFF. Written as DNA, the CDR3 is TGTGCCATCAGTGCAACAGGGAAGAACACTGAAGCTTTCTTT. This chain connects TRBV10-3 to TRBJ1-1; weak D call: TRBD1 (6 bases). The V and J ends lost 4 bases and 1 base respectively, with 10 bases between them. Per the germline V gene, CDR1 is ENHRY and CDR2 is SYGVKD. The CDR3 has 14 amino acids.

Here the CDR3 DNA reads TGTGCCAGCAGCCCGACAGGGGGAGACTTCTCTGGGGCCAACGTCCTGACTTTC. Its translation is CASSPTGGDFSGANVLTF. The rearrangement joins TRBV7-3 to TRBJ2-6, with 9 positions matching TRBD1. After removal of 5 bases from V and 0 bases from J, the junction contained 8 bases not matched to a gene. Germline CDR1 is SGHTA and CDR2 is FQGTGA. This CDR3 comprises 18 residues.

The CDR3 DNA reads as TGTGCCAGCAGCTTGAGCGTCCGAAGCTCCTACAATGAGCAGTTCTTC. Translation gives CASSLSVRSSYNEQFF. The chain links TRBV7-6 to TRBJ2-1; D not resolved. Trimming cost V 3 bases and J 0 bases, with 12 bases left between them. The CDR3 runs to 16 residues. In germline, CDR1 is SGHVS, CDR2 FNYEAQ.

V is TRBV10-3 and J is TRBJ1-3; tentatively, D is TRBD1 (5 bases). V was pared by 11 bases and J by 4 bases, with 18 bases between. The CDR3 has 14 residues. The germline CDR1 and CDR2 sequences are ENHRY and SYGVKD. CDR3 loop: CAANDGGGGNTIYF. CDR3 in DNA: TGTGCCGCGAACGATGGGGGGGGAGGAAACACCATATATTTT.

This clone was recorded a few times. V and J are TRBV19 and TRBJ2-7; D unclear. Germline values: CDR1 LNHDA, CDR2 SQIVND (reference sequence). The CDR3 has 14 amino acids. V was pared by 2 bases and J by 2 bases, with 10 bases between. CDR3 region: CASSIRSLAYEQYF. DNA for the CDR3: TGTGCCAGTAGTATACGATCCCTTGCCTACGAGCAGTACTTC. Drawing the rest from reference TRBV19 and TRBJ2-7, the complete variable domain is DGGITQSPKYLFRKEGQNVTLSCEQNLNHDAMYWYRQDPGQGLRLIYYSQIVNDFQKGDIAEGYSVSREKKESFPLTVTSAQKNPTAFYLCASSIRSLAYEQYFGPGTRLTVT.

The gene calls are TRBV19 and TRBJ2-1; D may be TRBD2 (6 bases). Germline CDR1 and CDR2: LNHDA and SQIVND (reference sequence). The CDR3 runs 16 residues. V shed 6 bases and J shed 7 bases, with 22 bases lying between them. The CDR3 protein is CASSRREDPRGNEQFF. The CDR3 bases are TGTGCCAGTAGCCGAAGGGAGGACCCTAGAGGGAATGAGCAGTTCTTC. The whole variable domain, filled in from reference TRBV19 and TRBJ2-1, reads DGGITQSPKYLFRKEGQNVTLSCEQNLNHDAMYWYRQDPGQGLRLIYYSQIVNDFQKGDIAEGYSVSREKKESFPLTVTSAQKNPTAFYLCASSRREDPRGNEQFFGPGTRLTVL.

This rearrangement joins TRBV7-2 to TRBJ1-1; D remains unclear. The length of the CDR3 is 13 residues. Germline V gives CDR1 SGHTA, CDR2 FQGNSA. The V end was cut by 1 base, the J end by 1 base, with 4 bases between. The CDR3: CASSLDRNTEAFF. The DNA for the CDR3 is TGTGCCAGCAGCTTAGACAGGAACACTGAAGCTTTCTTT.

The chain joins TRBV5-1 to TRBJ1-6, with TRBD1 matching over 7 bases. The V gene's germline CDR1 is SGHRS and CDR2 YFSETQ. The V segment lost 2 bases and the J segment 9 bases; nucleotides outside the gene matches: 8. CDR3 length: 15 residues. The CDR3 loop is CASSFEGADGSPLHF. The CDR3 DNA reads TGCGCCAGCAGCTTCGAGGGGGCAGATGGTTCACCCCTCCACTTT.

This chain joins TRBV7-2 and TRBJ1-6; 9 nucleotides align to TRBD1. CDR1 is SGHTA and CDR2 is FQGNSA in the germline V gene. V lost 4 bases and J lost 12; bases outside the gene matches: 7. There are 14 residues in the CDR3. The CDR3 here is CASSSERQGVPLHF. The CDR3 nucleotides are TGTGCCAGCAGCTCAGAAAGACAGGGGGTACCCCTCCACTTT.

The rearrangement uses TRBV5-1 and TRBJ1-2; the D gene is possibly TRBD1 (5 bases). V gave up 4 bases and J gave up 3 bases, with 13 bases separating them. From germline, CDR1 is SGHRS and CDR2 YFSETQ. The CDR3 consists of 14 residues. The CDR3 reads CASSLGQGDYGYTF. The CDR3, as DNA: TGCGCCAGCAGCCTCGGGCAGGGCGACTATGGCTACACCTTC.

V gene TRBV6-6 combines with J gene TRBJ1-2; perhaps TRBD1 as D (6 bases). The CDR3 runs 16 residues. Trimming pared 7 bases from V and 8 bases from J, leaving 26 bases between. Germline V gene lookup returns CDR1 MNHNY and CDR2 SVGAGI (reference sequence). CDR3 nucleotides: TGTGCCAGCACTCCCTGGCTGGGGTCACAGGGTGCAGGCTACACCTTC. This encodes CASTPWLGSQGAGYTF.

The chain joins TRBV7-7 to TRBJ2-2; D gene unclear. The V and J ends lost 1 base and 2 bases respectively, with 11 bases between them. The CDR3 extends over 16 amino acids. Germline V lookup: CDR1 SSHAT, CDR2 FNYEAQ (reference sequence). CDR3 amino acids: CASSLEGAFNTGELFF. The CDR3, as DNA: TGTGCCAGCAGCTTAGAGGGCGCCTTTAACACCGGGGAGCTGTTTTTT.

The chain uses TRBV24-1 and TRBJ1-5, with 7 positions matching TRBD1. The CDR3 spans 16 residues. The V segment lost 2 bases and the J segment 1 base; nucleotides outside the gene matches: 4. Germline V gene sequence: CDR1 KGHDR, CDR2 SFDVKD. The CDR3 nucleotides read TGTGCCACCAGTGATTCCAAAGGGGGCAGCAATCAGCCCCAGCATTTT. It codes for CATSDSKGGSNQPQHF.

The CDR3 loop reads CASSPTDRGYNSPLHF. In DNA, the CDR3 is TGTGCCAGCAGCCCGACCGACAGGGGATATAATTCACCCCTCCACTTT. The chain has TRBV11-2 and TRBJ1-6, with 8 bases aligning to TRBD1. V lost 5 bases, J lost 4 bases, and 7 bases stayed unmatched. The CDR3 totals 16 residues. In germline, CDR1 is SGHAT, CDR2 FQNNGV.

For the CDR3, the DNA is TGTGCCAGCAGTGAGACCGACATTTACGAGCAGTACGTC. Its translation: CASSETDIYEQYV. This sequence joins TRBV2 and TRBJ2-7; unclear D gene. V lost 3 bases and J 4 bases, leaving 10 bases between the germline ends. Germline-derived CDR1 and CDR2 are SNHLY and FYNNEI. This CDR3 has 13 residues.